The 14 T cell receptor beta chains listed next were all sequenced from one sample in a study of human T cells and chemical hapten exposure. Regarding time point: patch test 2, 6 weeks after DPC sensitization. Treatment: therapeutic diphenylcyclopropenone sensitization with weekly scalp DPC. Using its own MiXCR run on the RACE reads, TCRdb lists one record per CDR3 protein. The table records approximately 28,000 distinct CDR3 sequences, approximately 10% of them present only once. The material was whole blood, obtained in connection with sensitization to the hapten diphenylcyclopropenone (DPC). These receptors were obtained from a man aged 25-45 years with alopecia areata. Some clones in this sample may be carry-over from other donors' samples.

There are many counts of this clonotype. The chain links TRBV19 to TRBJ2-3, with TRBD2 matching 11 bases. V lost 3 bases, J lost 4 bases, and 9 bases stayed unmatched. CDR3 length: 17 amino acids. Looked up from germline, CDR1 is LNHDA and CDR2 is SQIVND (reference sequence). In DNA form, the CDR3 reads TGTGCCAGTAGTATGCGTCTAGCGGGAGGAGATTCAGATACGCAGTATTTT. The encoded protein is CASSMRLAGGDSDTQYF.

The V gene is TRBV20-1, the J gene TRBJ2-6, with TRBD1 as a possible D gene (6 bases). Germline values: CDR1 DFQATT, CDR2 SNEGSKA (reference sequence). V lost 5 bases to trimming and J lost 0 bases, with 20 bases between them. CDR3 length: 18 residues. CDR3 loop: CSALTDRFSLSGANVLTF. CDR3 nucleotide sequence: TGCAGTGCTTTAACCGACAGGTTCTCCCTCTCTGGGGCCAACGTCCTGACTTTC.

This clonotype showed up many times. The V call is TRBV30, the J call TRBJ2-7, with TRBD1 identical over 11 bases. With 7 bases clipped from V and 2 bases from J, the junction kept 4 bases outside the gene matches. Germline CDR1 reads GTSNPN; CDR2 reads SVGIG (reference sequence). CDR3 size: 13 residues. The CDR3 region is CALTGQGAYEQYF. The DNA for the CDR3 is TGTGCCTTGACGGGACAGGGGGCCTACGAGCAGTACTTC. The full variable domain, in which reference TRBV30 and TRBJ2-7 provide the parts outside the CDR3, is SQTIHQWPATLVQPVGSPLSLECTVEGTSNPNLYWYRQAAGRGLQLLFYSVGIGQISSEVPQNLSASRPQDRQFILSSKKLLLSDSGFYLCALTGQGAYEQYFGPGTRLTVT.

There are many counts of this clonotype. The chain links TRBV4-3 to TRBJ2-3, with D unclear. Germline V gene lookup returns CDR1 LGHNA and CDR2 YSLEER. V was cut by 3 bases and J by 1 base, with 11 bases left in between. CDR3 size: 15 residues. The CDR3 sequence: CASSQYLGRTDTQYF. In DNA, the CDR3 is TGCGCCAGCAGCCAGTATCTAGGACGCACAGATACGCAGTATTTT.

This clonotype was found many times. The genes are TRBV6-2 or TRBV6-3 and TRBJ2-3, with unresolved D. Trimming shortened V by 0 bases and J by 8 bases, and 18 bases separated the two germline ends. The CDR3 extends over 16 amino acids. CDR1 and CDR2 (germline): MNHEY, SVGEGT. The CDR3 loop reads CASSYSWVSSPATQYF. Written as DNA, the CDR3 is TGTGCCAGCAGTTACTCATGGGTATCCTCACCGGCTACGCAGTATTTT.

This clonotype has ten or more counts. The chain recombines TRBV5-1 with TRBJ2-3; possible D gene TRBD2, 5 bases. V lost 1 base, J lost 6 bases, and 15 bases lay in between. Germline-derived CDR1 and CDR2 are SGHRS and YFSETQ. The CDR3 is 15 amino acids. The DNA of the CDR3 is TGCGCCAGCAGCTTGAGCGGAACCCGTGGGGATACGCAGTATTTT. It yields the protein CASSLSGTRGDTQYF.

This chain joins TRBV9 and TRBJ1-2; TRBD1 agrees at 8 bases. Germline CDR1 is SGDLS and CDR2 is YYNGEE. This CDR3 has 15 residues. Trimming took 4 bases from V and 7 from J; bases not matched to a gene: 12. The CDR3 DNA reads TGTGCCAGCAGCCACCCTGAAGGACAGGGCCGTGGCTACACCTTC. It is translated as CASSHPEGQGRGYTF.

This clonotype turned up a few times. The genes are TRBV9 and TRBJ2-5; D might be TRBD2 (6 bases). The CDR3 has 14 residues. V was trimmed by 0 bases and J by 1 base, leaving 7 bases between them. Germline V gives CDR1 SGDLS, CDR2 YYNGEE. The CDR3 protein is CASSVGGTQETQYF. CDR3 in DNA: TGTGCCAGCAGCGTAGGCGGGACCCAAGAGACCCAGTACTTC.

This clonotype was picked up a small number of times. The rearrangement joins TRBV3-1 to TRBJ2-5; 8 positions agree with TRBD2. The CDR3 runs 17 residues. The V gene end was trimmed by 4 bases and the J gene end by 3 bases; junction bases not matched to a gene: 13. The germline CDR1 and CDR2 sequences are LGHDT and YNNKEL (reference sequence). This chain's CDR3 is CASSPLGSSSGEETQYF. As DNA, the CDR3 is TGTGCCAGCAGCCCATTGGGTAGTAGTAGCGGGGAAGAGACCCAGTACTTC.

This chain joins TRBV5-4 and TRBJ2-2; 8 positions match TRBD1. V shed 4 bases and J 1 base; nucleotides not matched to a gene: 6. The germline V gene encodes CDR1 SGHNT and CDR2 YYREEE (reference sequence). The CDR3 is 16 amino acids. CDR3 DNA sequence: TGTGCCAGCAGCCCTACCGGGACAGGGAACACCGGGGAGCTGTTTTTT. The encoded protein is CASSPTGTGNTGELFF.

This CDR3 reads CASSQDLRQGNEKLFF. DNA for the CDR3: TGCGCCAGCAGCCAAGATTTGCGACAGGGAAATGAAAAACTGTTTTTT. This chain links TRBV4-3 with TRBJ1-4; 7 bases align to TRBD1. The V gene's germline CDR1 is LGHNA and CDR2 YSLEER. V was pared by 0 bases and J by 5 bases, with 6 bases of the junction left unmatched. The CDR3 consists of 16 residues.

This clonotype was recorded many times. This chain uses TRBV29-1 with TRBJ1-5; D perhaps matches TRBD1 (5 bases). The CDR3 spans 13 residues. CDR1 SQVTM and CDR2 ANQGSEA come from the germline V gene. Deletions cut 4 bases from V and 5 bases from J, with 12 bases between. The CDR3 here is CSVVGVGDQPQHF. The CDR3 coding sequence is TGCAGCGTTGTAGGGGTGGGGGATCAGCCCCAGCATTTT.

The table lists this clonotype with many counts. The rearrangement uses TRBV6-5 and TRBJ2-5, with D possibly TRBD2 on 6 matching bases. The CDR3 covers 13 residues. V lost 2 bases, J lost 3 bases, and 7 bases lay in between. Per the germline V gene, CDR1 is MNHEY and CDR2 is SVGAGI. The CDR3 sequence is CASSYGRKETQYF. The CDR3 DNA is TGTGCCAGCAGTTACGGGAGGAAAGAGACCCAGTACTTC.

By sample fraction, this clonotype is medium-sized. This sequence joins TRBV7-2 and TRBJ2-3, with no clear D. CDR1 is SGHTA, CDR2 FQGNSA, per germline. The V end was cut by 4 bases, the J end by 2 bases, with 10 bases between. The CDR3 spans 14 residues. CDR3 in DNA: TGTGCCAGCAGCTCGGACGGCCCCACAGATACGCAGTATTTT. Residues: CASSSDGPTDTQYF.